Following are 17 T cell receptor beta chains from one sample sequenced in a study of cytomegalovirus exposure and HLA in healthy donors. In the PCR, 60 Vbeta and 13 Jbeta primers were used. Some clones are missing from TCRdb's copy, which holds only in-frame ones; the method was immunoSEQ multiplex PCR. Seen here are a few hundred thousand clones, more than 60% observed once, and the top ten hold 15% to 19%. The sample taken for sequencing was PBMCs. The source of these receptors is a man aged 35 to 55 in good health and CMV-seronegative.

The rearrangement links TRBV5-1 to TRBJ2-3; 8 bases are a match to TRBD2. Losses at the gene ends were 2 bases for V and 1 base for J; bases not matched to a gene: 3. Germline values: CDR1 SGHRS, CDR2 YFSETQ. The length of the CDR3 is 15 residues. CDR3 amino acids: CASSLGRGGTDTQYF. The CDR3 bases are TGCGCCAGCAGCTTAGGGCGGGGGGGCACAGATACGCAGTATTTT. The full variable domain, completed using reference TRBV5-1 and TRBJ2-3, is KAGVTQTPRYLIKTRGQQVTLSCSPISGHRSVSWYQQTPGQGLQFLFEYFSETQRNKGNFPGRFSGRQFSNSRSEMNVSTLELGDSALYLCASSLGRGGTDTQYFGPGTRLTVL.

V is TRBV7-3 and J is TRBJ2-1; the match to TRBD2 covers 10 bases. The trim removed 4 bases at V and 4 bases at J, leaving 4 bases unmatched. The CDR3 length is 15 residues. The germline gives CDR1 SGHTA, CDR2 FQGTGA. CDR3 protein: CASSSVAGGYNEQFF. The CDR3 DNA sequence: TGTGCCAGCAGCTCGGTAGCGGGGGGATACAATGAGCAGTTCTTC.

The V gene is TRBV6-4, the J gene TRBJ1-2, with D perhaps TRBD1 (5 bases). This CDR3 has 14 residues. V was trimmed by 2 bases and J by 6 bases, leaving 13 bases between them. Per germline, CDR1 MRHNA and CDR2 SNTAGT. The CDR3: CASSDVAWGHGYTF. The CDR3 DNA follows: TGTGCCAGCAGTGACGTTGCCTGGGGCCATGGCTACACCTTC.

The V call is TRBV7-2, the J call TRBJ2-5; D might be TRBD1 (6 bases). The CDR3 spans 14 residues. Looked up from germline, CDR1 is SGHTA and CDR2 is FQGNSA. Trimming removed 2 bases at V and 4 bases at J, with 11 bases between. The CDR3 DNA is TGTGCCAGCAGCTTACGGCAGGGGTTAGAGACCCAGTACTTC. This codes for CASSLRQGLETQYF.

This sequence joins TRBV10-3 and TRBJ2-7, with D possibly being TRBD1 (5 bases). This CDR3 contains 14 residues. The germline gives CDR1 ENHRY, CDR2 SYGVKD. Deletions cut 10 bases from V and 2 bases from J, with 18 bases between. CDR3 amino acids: CATQVAGFAYEQYF. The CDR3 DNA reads TGTGCCACCCAAGTGGCAGGGTTTGCCTACGAGCAGTACTTC.

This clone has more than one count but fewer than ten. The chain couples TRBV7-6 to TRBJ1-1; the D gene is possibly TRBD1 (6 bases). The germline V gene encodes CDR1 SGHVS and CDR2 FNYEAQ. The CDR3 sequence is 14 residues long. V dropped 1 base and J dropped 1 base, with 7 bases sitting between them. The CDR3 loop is CASSLGQENTEAFF. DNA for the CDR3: TGTGCCAGCAGCTTAGGACAGGAGAACACTGAAGCTTTCTTT.

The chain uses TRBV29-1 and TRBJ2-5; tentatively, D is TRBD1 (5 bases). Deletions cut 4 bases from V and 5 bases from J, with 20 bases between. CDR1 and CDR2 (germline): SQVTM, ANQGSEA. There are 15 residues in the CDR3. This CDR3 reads CSVVGASPDIETQYF. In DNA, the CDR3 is TGCAGCGTTGTTGGGGCCTCCCCGGACATTGAGACCCAGTACTTC.

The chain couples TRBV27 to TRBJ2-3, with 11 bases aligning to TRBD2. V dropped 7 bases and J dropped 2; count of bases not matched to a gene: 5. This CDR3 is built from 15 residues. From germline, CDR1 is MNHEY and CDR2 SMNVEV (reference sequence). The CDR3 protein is CASNPSGGPTDTQYF. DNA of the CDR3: TGTGCCAGCAACCCTAGCGGGGGGCCCACAGATACGCAGTATTTT.

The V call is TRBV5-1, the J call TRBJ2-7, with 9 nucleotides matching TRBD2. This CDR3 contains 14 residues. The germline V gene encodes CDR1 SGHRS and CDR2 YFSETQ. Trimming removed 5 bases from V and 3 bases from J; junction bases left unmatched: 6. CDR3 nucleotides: TGCGCCAGCAGACGGACTAGCGAATACTACGAGCAGTACTTC. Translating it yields CASRRTSEYYEQYF. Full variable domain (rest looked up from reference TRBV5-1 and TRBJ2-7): KAGVTQTPRYLIKTRGQQVTLSCSPISGHRSVSWYQQTPGQGLQFLFEYFSETQRNKGNFPGRFSGRQFSNSRSEMNVSTLELGDSALYLCASRRTSEYYEQYFGPGTRLTVT.

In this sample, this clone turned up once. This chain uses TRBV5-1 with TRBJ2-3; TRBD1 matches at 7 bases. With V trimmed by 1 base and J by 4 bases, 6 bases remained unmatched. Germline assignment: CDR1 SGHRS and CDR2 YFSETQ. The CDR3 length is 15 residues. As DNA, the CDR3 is TGCGCCAGCAGCTTGAAAGGGGGCAGCCCAGATACGCAGTATTTT. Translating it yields CASSLKGGSPDTQYF.

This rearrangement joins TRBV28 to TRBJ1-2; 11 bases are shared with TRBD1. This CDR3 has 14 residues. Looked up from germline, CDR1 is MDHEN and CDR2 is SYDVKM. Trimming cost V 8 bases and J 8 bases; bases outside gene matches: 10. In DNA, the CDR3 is TGTGCCAGCGGCCGAGGGACAGGGGGTTTGGGCTACACCTTC. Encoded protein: CASGRGTGGLGYTF.

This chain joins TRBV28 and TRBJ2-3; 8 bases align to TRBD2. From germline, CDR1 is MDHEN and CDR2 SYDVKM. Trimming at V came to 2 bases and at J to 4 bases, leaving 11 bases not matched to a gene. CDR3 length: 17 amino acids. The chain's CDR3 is CASSLLRQSGSSDTQYF. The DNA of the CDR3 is TGTGCCAGCAGTTTACTAAGGCAGAGCGGGAGTTCAGATACGCAGTATTTT.

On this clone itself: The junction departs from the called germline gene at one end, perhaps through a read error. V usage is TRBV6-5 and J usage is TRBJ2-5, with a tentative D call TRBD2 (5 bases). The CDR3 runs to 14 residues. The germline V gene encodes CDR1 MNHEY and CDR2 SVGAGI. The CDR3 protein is CARSYGPTGETQYF. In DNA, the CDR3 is TGTGCCCGCAGTTACGGCCCAACGGGGGAGACCCAGTACTTC.

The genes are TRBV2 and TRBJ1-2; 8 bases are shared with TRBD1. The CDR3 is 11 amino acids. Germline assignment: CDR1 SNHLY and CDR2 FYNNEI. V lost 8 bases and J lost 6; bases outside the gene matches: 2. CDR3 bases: TGTGCCAGCCAGGGGGCAAATGGCTACACCTTC. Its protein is CASQGANGYTF.

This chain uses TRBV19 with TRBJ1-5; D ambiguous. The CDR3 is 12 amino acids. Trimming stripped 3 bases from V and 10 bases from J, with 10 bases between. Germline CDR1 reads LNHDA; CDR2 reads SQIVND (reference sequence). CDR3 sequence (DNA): TGTGCCAGTAGTATCAGCGGCAGACCCCAGCATTTT. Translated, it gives CASSISGRPQHF.

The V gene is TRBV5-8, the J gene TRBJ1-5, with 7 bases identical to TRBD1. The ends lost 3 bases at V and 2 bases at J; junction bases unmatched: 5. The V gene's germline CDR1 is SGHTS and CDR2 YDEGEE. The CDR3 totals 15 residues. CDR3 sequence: CASSSGTVGNQPQHF. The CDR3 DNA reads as TGTGCCAGCAGCTCCGGGACAGTCGGCAATCAGCCCCAGCATTTT.

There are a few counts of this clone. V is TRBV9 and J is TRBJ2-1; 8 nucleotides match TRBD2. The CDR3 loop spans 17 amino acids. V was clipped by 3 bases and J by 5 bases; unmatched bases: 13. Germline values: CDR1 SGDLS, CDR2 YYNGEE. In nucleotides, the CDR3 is TGTGCCAGCAGCGCCCCTCGGGGTCGGGAGGGAAACAATGAGCAGTTCTTC. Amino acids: CASSAPRGREGNNEQFF.